This T cell receptor (beta chain) was identified during a study of blood T cell repertoires in COVID-19. Study overall: The analysed material was cDNA or gDNA that came from T cells, B-cell-depleted T cells, or PBMCs.

Germline values: CDR1 SQVTM, CDR2 ANQGSEA. The CDR3 has 16 amino acids. V gave up 5 bases and J gave up 0 bases; unmatched junction bases: 7. In the original analysis: Estimation of nucleated cell counts relied on the amplification of reference gene primers. Method: immunoSEQ multiplex PCR; TCRdb's copy keeps in-frame clones and lacks some. That table furnishes V, J and clone size, whereas the DNA furnished D and trimming. Of 25,000 to 30,000 clones in the sample, about 83% were seen once. Sequenced input: peripheral blood. The chain uses TRBV29-1 and TRBJ2-1, with 10 nucleotides matching TRBD1. The sequence was collected from a man aged 70 or older with acute or convalescent COVID-19. CDR3 in amino acids: CSVRRDRGSSYNEQFF. The CDR3 DNA reads TGCAGCGTTCGCCGGGACAGGGGCAGCTCCTACAATGAGCAGTTCTTC.